The 12 T cell receptor beta chains in this list originate from one sample, sequenced in a study of response to subunit inactivated influenza vaccine. Each CDR3 protein gets one entry after TCRdb re-called the RT-PCR reads with MiXCR. This sample has roughly 700,000 distinct CDR3 sequences; more than 11% occur once, and the top ten carry around 6.5%. Sequenced material: PBMCs from blood, taken 14 days before vaccination. The receptors derive from a man aged 50 to 60 who received an inactivated influenza vaccine.

The J gene is TRBJ2-5, the V gene TRBV24-1; TRBD2 might be the D (6 bases). The germline V gene encodes CDR1 KGHDR and CDR2 SFDVKD. The CDR3 totals 14 residues. Trimming stripped 7 bases from V and 1 base from J, with 12 bases between. The CDR3 nucleotides read TGTGCCACCAGGGCTAGCGCCTTCCAAGAGACCCAGTACTTC. As protein: CATRASAFQETQYF.

This clonotype was counted at least ten times. This rearrangement joins TRBV20-1 to TRBJ2-5, with a weak D call TRBD2 (5 bases). The V and J ends lost 1 base and 5 bases respectively, with 11 bases between them. The CDR3 sequence is 13 residues long. Germline CDR1 reads DFQATT; CDR2 reads SNEGSKA (reference sequence). CDR3 in amino acids: CSARVISDETQYF. CDR3 nucleotides: TGCAGTGCTAGAGTGATTAGCGATGAGACCCAGTACTTC.

This clonotype has a count of ten or more. The rearrangement links TRBV15 to TRBJ2-1, with unresolved D. Looked up from germline, CDR1 is LNHNV and CDR2 is YYDKDF (reference sequence). V was pared by 0 bases and J by 0 bases, with 9 bases between. The CDR3 runs 16 residues. This CDR3 is CATSRDWLSSYNEQFF. CDR3 coding DNA: TGTGCCACCAGCAGAGATTGGTTGAGCTCCTACAATGAGCAGTTCTTC.

Only a few counts were recorded for this clonotype. The V call is TRBV4-3, the J call TRBJ2-7, with D perhaps TRBD2 (6 bases). Trimming shortened V by 4 bases and J by 0 bases, and 10 bases separated the two germline ends. The CDR3 runs 14 residues. CDR1 and CDR2 (germline): LGHNA, YSLEER. CDR3 residues: CASSRDGSSYEQYF. As DNA, the CDR3 is TGCGCCAGCAGCCGTGACGGGAGCTCCTACGAGCAGTACTTC.

This clonotype appeared a few times. CDR3 region: CASSFIGGGTEAFF. The CDR3 nucleotides are TGTGCCAGCAGTTTCATAGGGGGCGGGACTGAAGCTTTCTTT. The chain recombines TRBV12-3 or TRBV12-4 with TRBJ1-1; 7 bases fit TRBD1. The CDR3 totals 14 residues. V gave up 3 bases and J gave up 5 bases; unmatched junction bases: 6.

As to this clonotype: A much larger clone differs from this one at a single base, so this may be a read error. The chain is built from TRBV5-4 and TRBJ2-5; D is uncertain. Germline assignment: CDR1 SGHNT and CDR2 YYREEE (reference sequence). The CDR3 length is 13 residues. DNA for the CDR3: TGTGCCAGCAGCTTCGTCCAGGATGAGATCCAGTACTTC. It specifies CASSFVQDEIQYF.

This clonotype turned up a few times. This chain joins TRBV5-1 and TRBJ2-6; perhaps TRBD2 as D (5 bases). V was shortened by 3 bases and J by 0 bases, with 13 bases between the two germline ends. CDR1 is SGHRS and CDR2 is YFSETQ in the germline V gene. The length of the CDR3 is 17 residues. The DNA for the CDR3 is TGCGCCAGCAGCTGGCGGGTGTCCTCCTCTGGGGCCAACGTCCTGACTTTC. It specifies CASSWRVSSSGANVLTF.

The V call is TRBV7-9, the J call TRBJ2-5; 9 bases align to TRBD1. The V and J ends lost 5 bases and 1 base, in that order; junction bases with no gene match: 5. The CDR3 is made up of 15 amino acids. Per germline, CDR1 SEHNR and CDR2 FQNEAQ (reference sequence). For the CDR3, the DNA is TGTGCCAGCAGCACCGGGACAGGGTTCCAAGAGACCCAGTACTTC. Encoded protein: CASSTGTGFQETQYF.

The chain links TRBV15 to TRBJ2-7; 11 nucleotides agree with TRBD1. Looked up from germline, CDR1 is LNHNV and CDR2 is YYDKDF (reference sequence). Trimming cost V 4 bases and J 3 bases; bases outside gene matches: 8. This CDR3 has 16 amino acids. The CDR3 bases are TGTGCCACCAGCAAGACCCGGACAGGGGGCCTCTACGAGCAGTACTTC. This sequence encodes CATSKTRTGGLYEQYF. Full variable domain (rest looked up from reference TRBV15 and TRBJ2-7): DAMVIQNPRYQVTQFGKPVTLSCSQTLNHNVMYWYQQKSSQAPKLLFHYYDKDFNNEADTPDNFQSRRPNTSFCFLDIRSPGLGDTAMYLCATSKTRTGGLYEQYFGPGTRLTVT.

This clonotype was observed a few times. CDR3 coding DNA: TGCGCCAGCAGCCAAGGAGACAGACCCAAAAGGACAGGCAATGAGCAGTTCTTC. Residues: CASSQGDRPKRTGNEQFF. The J gene is TRBJ2-1, the V gene TRBV4-1, with 7 positions matching TRBD1. The CDR3 is 18 residues long. CDR1 is MGHRA and CDR2 is YSYEKL in the germline V gene. The ends lost 1 base at V and 6 bases at J; junction bases unmatched: 15.

This clonotype was picked up a small number of times. The genes are TRBV4-3 and TRBJ1-1, with a possible D match to TRBD1 (6 bases). This CDR3 is built from 17 residues. Trimming removed 0 bases from V and 0 bases from J, with 14 bases in between. Germline CDR1 reads LGHNA; CDR2 reads YSLEER. The CDR3 DNA reads TGCGCCAGCAGCCAAGATTGGCCTCAGGGGATGAACACTGAAGCTTTCTTT. Its translation is CASSQDWPQGMNTEAFF.

The chain carries TRBV7-9 and TRBJ2-3; D not resolved. V shed 9 bases and J shed 9 bases, with 13 bases lying between them. The germline CDR1 and CDR2 sequences are SEHNR and FQNEAQ (reference sequence). The CDR3 contains 11 residues. CDR3 protein: CASLSSETQYF. CDR3 DNA sequence: TGTGCCAGTCTATCTTCCGAAACGCAGTATTTT.